What follows are 21 T cell receptor beta chains derived from one specimen sequenced in a study of tumor and adjacent non-tumor tissue in lung cancer. The template was RNA from unsorted bulk tissue. A modified ARM-PCR protocol with three rounds of nested PCR amplified TCRbeta. TCRdb reprocessed the multiplex PCR reads with MiXCR, giving one entry per CDR3 protein. Here the sample spans under 140,000 distinct CDR3 sequences, 84% being singletons. Sample: lung tumor tissue. All receptors derive from a man between 65 and 85 years old with non-small cell lung cancer.

This clonotype is a singleton in its sample. Its ends do not fully match the called genes, so a read error is possible. The chain couples TRBV5-1 to TRBJ1-1; no clear D. Germline V gene data show CDR1 as SGHRS and CDR2 as YFSETQ. The CDR3 loop spans 15 amino acids. CDR3 in DNA: TGCGCCAGCAACTTGGTAGTTGGTATGAACACTGAAGCTCTCTTT. It translates to CASNLVVGMNTEALF.

Remarks on this clonotype: It is unclear where the CDR3 begins or ends on the DNA, so no DNA is shown, and the CDR3 is as TCRdb lists it. The chain's CDR3 is CSFFGQGTKTEAFF. The chain recombines TRBV29-1 with TRBJ1-1; TRBD1 is the table's D call and was not checked against the DNA. The length of the CDR3 is 14 amino acids, counting both ends. Per germline, CDR1 SQVTM and CDR2 ANQGSEA.

This clonotype came up once. The CDR3 does not close with the conserved phenylalanine or tryptophan, likely indicating a read error. The chain recombines TRBV13 with TRBJ2-7, with a weak D call TRBD2 (5 bases). Germline V gene sequence: CDR1 PRHDT, CDR2 FYEKMQ (reference sequence). The CDR3 has 13 residues. CDR3 loop: CPSSSTTGNEQYL. The CDR3 nucleotides are TGTCCCAGCAGCTCAACCACGGGGAACGAGCAGTACCTC.

On this clonotype: One base away lies a much larger clone, so this may be a sequencing read error. The chain recombines TRBV14 with TRBJ2-7; D might be TRBD2 (7 bases). CDR1 and CDR2 (germline): SGHDN, FVKESK. This CDR3 has 13 amino acids. Here the CDR3 DNA reads TGTGTCAGCAGCCAAGTTAGGGGGGGCGAGCAGTACTTC. Translated: CVSSQVRGGEQYF.

Only one count was recorded for this clonotype. The junction differs from germline at one of its ends, possibly a read error. The chain carries TRBV29-1 and TRBJ1-2; D possibly corresponds to TRBD1 (5 bases). The CDR3 loop spans 17 amino acids. The germline V gene encodes CDR1 SQVTM and CDR2 ANQGSEA. The CDR3 DNA is TGTAGCGTTGAAGAGTGTGTTCAGGGCCATACTAACTATGGCTACACCTTC. Residues: CSVEECVQGHTNYGYTF.

Of note for this clonotype: Sequence at one end of the junction differs from germline and may be a read error. Here the CDR3 reads CASSLANLRNTEASF. As DNA, the CDR3 is TGTGCCAGCAGCTTAGCCAATTTAAGGAACACTGAAGCTTCCTTT. This chain joins TRBV11-2 and TRBJ1-1, with D unclear. The CDR3 spans 15 residues. Germline-derived CDR1 and CDR2 are SGHAT and FQNNGV.

The sample holds one count of this clonotype. At one of its ends the junction is not consistent with the germline gene, which may arise from a read error. This sequence joins TRBV20-1 and TRBJ2-7; 11 bases map to TRBD2. Germline-derived CDR1 and CDR2 are DFQATT and SNEGSKA (reference sequence). The CDR3 runs 15 residues. CDR3 region: CSVREGLAVTYEQYF. The CDR3 nucleotides are TGCAGTGTTAGAGAGGGACTAGCGGTGACCTACGAGCAATACTTC.

This clonotype was counted ten times or more. The CDR3 loop reads CASSLTLFAGGEAFF. CDR3 nucleotides: TGTGCCAGCAGCTTGACATTATTCGCCGGGGGTGAAGCTTTCTTT. This sequence joins TRBV5-4 and TRBJ1-1; possibly TRBD1 for D (5 bases). The V gene lost 1 base and the J gene lost 7 bases, with 17 bases spanning the gap. In germline, CDR1 is SGHNT, CDR2 YYREEE (reference sequence). The CDR3 totals 15 residues.

In the case of this clonotype: One end of the junction varies from germline; a read error may be responsible. The chain joins TRBV4-1 to TRBJ2-1; unclear D gene. The CDR3 extends over 14 amino acids. Per germline, CDR1 MGHRA and CDR2 YSYEKL. The CDR3 DNA reads as TGCGTCAGCAGCCAAGTGGGCGAGTGGGTTGAGCAGTTCTTC. Translated: CVSSQVGEWVEQFF.

V usage is TRBV20-1 and J usage is TRBJ1-5, with 7 bases that match TRBD1. The germline CDR1 and CDR2 sequences are DFQATT and SNEGSKA (reference sequence). Losses at the gene ends were 3 bases for V and 5 bases for J; bases not matched to a gene: 4. CDR3 size: 13 residues. The CDR3 protein is CSASQGGDQPQHF. CDR3 DNA sequence: TGCAGTGCTAGCCAAGGGGGCGATCAGCCCCAGCATTTT.

This clonotype has only one observation. The CDR3 ends on some other residue instead of the conserved phenylalanine or tryptophan, so this is likely a read error. The genes are TRBV29-1 and TRBJ2-3; no definite D call. Trimming took off 0 bases at V and 5 bases at J, with 9 bases between the two ends. The CDR3 consists of 13 residues. The germline V gene encodes CDR1 SQVTM and CDR2 ANQGSEA. The DNA of the CDR3 is TGCAGCGTTGAAGAAGTAGTAGTAGATACGCAGTATCTT. Translated, it gives CSVEEVVVDTQYL.

Details on this clonotype: A read error may produce the germline difference seen at one junction end. The chain has TRBV6-1 and TRBJ2-7; TRBD1 matches 7 bases. The CDR3 contains 15 residues. CDR1 MNHNS and CDR2 SASEGT come from the germline V gene. The CDR3 bases are TGTGTCAGCAGTGATCTCGGGACAGTGACCTACGAGCAGTACTTC. Translating it yields CVSSDLGTVTYEQYF.

This chain connects TRBV11-2 to TRBJ2-3; unclear D gene. The CDR3 runs 14 residues. Trimming pared 5 bases from V and 15 bases from J, leaving 24 bases between. Per germline, CDR1 SGHAT and CDR2 FQNNGV. The CDR3 sequence: CASSLTPVSNTYYF. The CDR3 bases are TGTGCCAGCAGCCTAACCCCAGTGTCAAATACGTACTATTTT.

This clonotype showed up many times. This chain links TRBV6-6 with TRBJ2-1; TRBD2 agrees at 10 bases. This CDR3 has 15 amino acids. With 6 bases clipped from V and 7 bases from J, the junction kept 9 bases outside the gene matches. The V gene's germline CDR1 is MNHNY and CDR2 SVGAGI (reference sequence). The CDR3 loop is CASRTSSGGRNEQFF. The CDR3 bases are TGTGCCAGCAGGACATCTAGCGGGGGCCGGAATGAGCAGTTCTTC.

The chain joins TRBV11-2 to TRBJ2-7; 8 bases agree with TRBD1. Per germline, CDR1 SGHAT and CDR2 FQNNGV. The length of the CDR3 is 13 residues. V lost 5 bases, J lost 3 bases, and 3 bases stayed unmatched. DNA for the CDR3: TGTGCCAGCAGCCTGGGACAGGTCTACGAGCAGTACTTC. Residues: CASSLGQVYEQYF.

In regard to this clonotype: The conserved phenylalanine or tryptophan is not found at the CDR3 terminus, so this likely reflects a read error. The limits of the CDR3 on the DNA are not certain, so only TCRdb's listed CDR3 is given. The chain has TRBV4-2 and TRBJ2-5; TRBD1, as called in the table, went unchecked against the DNA. Inclusive of both ends, the CDR3 amounts to 13 amino acids. Germline CDR1 is LGHNA and CDR2 is YNFKEQ. CDR3 residues: CASSVRWGETQYL.

Note on this clonotype: One end of the junction varies from germline; a read error may be responsible. The chain combines TRBV6-2 or TRBV6-3 with TRBJ2-3; no clear D. The V gene's germline CDR1 is MNHEY and CDR2 SVGEGT. CDR3 length: 17 amino acids. As DNA, the CDR3 is TGTGCCAGCAGTTACCCGATGACGGTAGGCCACCAGTATACACAGTATTTT. The encoded protein is CASSYPMTVGHQYTQYF.

This clonotype was picked up one time. Germline is not matched at one junction end, which may reflect a read error. V usage is TRBV12-3 or TRBV12-4 and J usage is TRBJ1-2; TRBD1 matches at 10 bases. CDR3 size: 17 residues. This CDR3 reads CASSLKRGTGVNYGHTF. For the CDR3, the DNA is TGTGCCAGCAGTTTAAAACGGGGGACAGGGGTAAACTATGGCCACACCTTC.

The chain carries TRBV11-3 and TRBJ2-1, with D possibly being TRBD1 (6 bases). In germline, CDR1 is SGHNT, CDR2 YENEEA. There are 15 residues in the CDR3. The ends were cut back, 1 base at V and 7 bases at J, with 14 bases in the middle. DNA of the CDR3: TGTGCCAGCAGCTTAGCAGGGGATGGTCCGAATGAGCAGTTCTTC. Protein sequence: CASSLAGDGPNEQFF.

Comments on this clonotype: An end of the junction does not agree with germline; a read error may underlie this. The chain couples TRBV11-2 to TRBJ2-3; D might be TRBD1 (5 bases). CDR3 size: 14 residues. Germline-derived CDR1 and CDR2 are SGHAT and FQNNGV. The CDR3 region has the DNA TGTGCTAGCAGTCTAACCCCAGGGTCAAATACGCAGTGTTTT. It is translated as CASSLTPGSNTQCF.

The rearrangement uses TRBV29-1 and TRBJ2-7, with 11 bases matching TRBD2. Germline V gives CDR1 SQVTM, CDR2 ANQGSEA. The CDR3 runs 14 residues. The V gene end was trimmed by 6 bases and the J gene end by 13 bases; junction bases not matched to a gene: 17. The CDR3 loop is CSVGGTSGTYDQYF. The CDR3 DNA sequence: TGCAGCGTGGGAGGGACTAGCGGAACCTACGATCAATACTTC.